This T cell receptor (beta chain) was found in a study of blood T cell repertoires in COVID-19 (dated by TCRdb to the early 2020s). Background for the entire study: Samples covering the acute and convalescent phases of COVID-19 were provided by collaborators in the United States, Italy and Spain. The material from the prospective study consisted of cDNA or gDNA derived from T cells, B-cell-depleted T cells, or PBMCs. Subjects who had been exposed to COVID-19, were actively infected with it, or had recovered from it provided the deeply sampled blood TCRbeta repertoires that made up the dataset. The repertoires were made available in a free public database intended to serve as a resource for research on the immune response to SARS-CoV-2. The samples were drawn from the first 160 participants of the ongoing ImmuneRACE study and from about 1,200 subjects provided by 6 global collaborators. Sample metadata almost always included a de-identified subject ID, COVID-19 status, age in years and sex. Where available, HLA class I and class II types were taken from metadata supplied by the sample provider and were not determined by assay-based typing.

About this clone: This receptor's antigen is unknown. Per-base qualities were not stored, and no clone one base away is much larger.

TCRbeta CDR3 regions were amplified from genomic DNA using the immunoSEQ Assay, a bias-controlled multiplex PCR. Under the source paper's analysis protocol: The number of nucleated cells in each sample was estimated from the amplification of reference gene primers within the assay. Sequence reads were collapsed and filtered to measure the absolute abundance of every unique TCRbeta CDR3 rearrangement. Productive Simpson clonality was computed per sample as the square root of Simpson's diversity index over productive rearrangements. TCRdb mirrors the immuneACCESS table, restricted to in-frame sequences. Some clones are absent from its copies; in checked studies, under half trace to an unresolved V gene, and the reason for the others is unknown. V and J calls and clone size are those listed in that table; D and trimming were worked out from the DNA. Within this sample are 85,000 to 130,000 clones, with about 88% of them counted one time only. In total, the top ten clones hold roughly 4.6% of the sample.

Trimming costs V 6 bases and J 2 bases, and their ends lie 10 bases apart. CDR1 and CDR2 are read off the germline V gene (reference sequence) as LGHDT and YNNKEL. Spanning cysteine to phenylalanine, the CDR3 consists of 13 amino acids. The only DNA kept is the CDR3, 39 bases in frame from the first base. Each collaborating institution followed its own protocols to collect whole blood in K2EDTA tubes. For TCRbeta analysis, collaborators shipped samples in one of three forms: frozen whole blood, isolated PBMCs, or DNA extracted from either of those sample types. General study outcomes and caveats: The amount of clinical and demographic metadata varied by source and participant and was provided uncurated.

Sequenced sample: peripheral blood. The V and J genes are TRBV3-1 (or the pseudogene TRBV3-2) and TRBJ1-1, with a tentative D gene TRBD1 over 5 matching bases. This clonotype originated in a human donor in a cohort sampled during active COVID-19. The CDR3 in this case is CASRQGDNTEAFF. The DNA sequence is given as TGTGCCAGCAGGCAGGGTGATAACACTGAAGCTTTCTTT.